What follows are 2 T cell receptor beta chains derived from one specimen sequenced in a study of blood T cells in healthy people across ages. Using a J-beta primer mix together with a sample-barcoded 5' primer, a second PCR was run for roughly 7 to 11 cycles. TCRdb re-derived calls from the 5' RACE reads in MiXCR, one entry per CDR3 protein. The table includes some 1,500,000 distinct CDR3 sequences, less than 45% detected once. Material: blood. Every receptor here comes from a woman between 18 and 30 years old in good health.

The sample holds a few counts of this clonotype. The chain carries TRBV20-1 and TRBJ1-2; D perhaps matches TRBD1 (6 bases). CDR3 length: 14 amino acids. The germline V gene has CDR1 DFQATT and CDR2 SNEGSKA (reference sequence). V was cut by 2 bases and J by 5 bases, with 15 bases left in between. The CDR3 nucleotides are TGCAGTGCTAGACATTCCGGGGGCGGGTATGGCTACACCTTC. Translated, it gives CSARHSGGGYGYTF.

The chain carries TRBV11-2 and TRBJ1-5; unclear D gene. The V gene's germline CDR1 is SGHAT and CDR2 FQNNGV. Trimming pared 1 base from V and 2 bases from J, leaving 9 bases between. The CDR3 extends over 15 amino acids. The CDR3 loop is CASSLAGYGNQPQHF. The CDR3 DNA is TGTGCCAGCAGCTTAGCAGGTTACGGCAATCAGCCCCAGCATTTT.